This TCR beta chain is drawn from a study of human T cells and chemical hapten exposure (dated by TCRdb to about 2021). Regarding the complete study: For sensitization, 2% DPC in acetone was applied to a 2 cm by 2 cm area of upper inner arm skin. Alopecia areata with under or over 50% scalp involvement, alopecia totalis and alopecia universalis were represented in the patient cohort, which was mostly female. Patients additionally received weekly therapeutic DPC doses to the scalp throughout the roughly 25-week study period. Libraries were pooled for sequencing, and per-sample TCR yields varied mainly because of small differences in library volumes within the pool. In alopecia patients, the study followed how the peripheral blood TCR repertoire changed in vivo over primary and secondary sensitization to diphenylcyclopropenone (DPC), a hapten. Patch testing was done on the upper back using Finn chambers containing 0.01% DPC, and results were scored after 6 days according to International Contact Dermatitis Research Group standards. Nearly 30 alopecia patients provided blood for TCR sequencing at one to four time points (pre-sensitization, 2, 6 and 24 weeks). Blood samples were taken from patients before sensitization (week 0) and then at 2, 6 and about 24 weeks after DPC sensitization. Summary of the overall study and its limitations: Repeated subsampling changed both the strength of the expansion versus patch-test correlation and the threshold at which that correlation became significant. Because all patients had alopecia, a presumed autoimmune disease, the immune response of the patients might differ from that of healthy individuals. The number of PT1 expanded TCRs positively correlated with patch test score, significant at thresholds 8, 16 and 32 but not 4. Significantly more large CDR3 similarity clusters were formed by expanded TCRs than by pre-sensitization or healthy control sets, consistent with antigen-driven responses. The number of TCRs above 1 in 1000 frequency did not change with DPC sensitization; there was no evidence of global repertoire structure alterations.

Library construction relied on RACE. Sequencing was carried out with a NextSeq 500. Library preparation attached unique molecular identifiers to individual cDNA molecules for quantitative, reproducible TCR counting. For every blood RNA sample, sequencing covered both the TCR alpha and TCR beta chains. As for the original processing: A median of about 87,000 TCRs per sample was observed, with a range of about 23,224 to 700,000. The Decombinator software suite was used to annotate V, J and CDR3 in the TCR reads. Every sample was subsampled to the same number of TCRs (28,000) for the PS versus PT1 abundance plots. TCRs were defined as expanded if absent before sensitization and observed at least eight times at the 2-week time point. TCRdb reprocessing: public reads trimmed at Q25 with fastp, clones called with MiXCR, in-frame beta chains kept. Each CDR3 protein appears once, grouped with its most common genes and DNA. TCRdb assigned the V and J calls; the authors' analysis was not used. The sample includes 300,000 to 400,000 distinct CDR3 sequences, with around 7% observed a single time. In total, the top ten clones hold roughly 8% of the sample.

The sample's time point label is to be understood as: patch test 1, 2 weeks after DPC sensitization. Taken with the paper, the label for treatment or condition translates to: therapeutic diphenylcyclopropenone sensitization with weekly scalp DPC. Blood at each patch-test visit was drawn before the patch test was applied. Patients were eligible if aged 18 to 70, diagnosed with alopecia and judged suitable for DPC therapy, and pregnant patients were excluded. Unfractionated whole blood was collected in Tempus Blood RNA tubes, and total RNA was extracted from that blood. This clonotype was seen at least ten times. The antigen it recognizes is unknown. Base-call qualities are not available, and no considerably larger clone is one nucleotide away. CDR1 ENHRY and CDR2 SYGVKD are derived from the germline V gene. Trimming takes 4 bases from V and 0 bases from J, and the germline ends sit 7 bases apart. From the cysteine through the phenylalanine, the CDR3 covers 13 amino acids. Just the 39-base CDR3 DNA is kept, in frame starting at base 1.

This sequence uses TRBV10-3 and TRBJ2-7; confidence is insufficient to name the D gene. Sequenced material: whole blood, taken in connection with sensitization to the hapten diphenylcyclopropenone (DPC). This TCR was sampled from a woman aged 18-29 years with alopecia areata. Some clones in this sample may be carry-over from other donors' samples. The nucleotide sequence is given as TGTGCCATCAGTGTAGCCTCCTCCTACGAGCAGTACTTC. The encoded protein is CAISVASSYEQYF.